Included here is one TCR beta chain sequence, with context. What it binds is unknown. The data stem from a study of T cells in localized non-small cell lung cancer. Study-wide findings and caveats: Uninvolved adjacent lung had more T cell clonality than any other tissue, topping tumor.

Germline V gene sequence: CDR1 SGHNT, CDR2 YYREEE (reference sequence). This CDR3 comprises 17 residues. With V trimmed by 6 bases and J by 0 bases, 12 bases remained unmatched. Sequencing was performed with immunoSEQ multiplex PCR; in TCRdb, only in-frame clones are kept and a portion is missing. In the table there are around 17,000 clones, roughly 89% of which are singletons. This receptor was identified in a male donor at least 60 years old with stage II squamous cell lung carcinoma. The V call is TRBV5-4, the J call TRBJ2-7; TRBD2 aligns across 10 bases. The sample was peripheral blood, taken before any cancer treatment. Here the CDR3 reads CASNLGTGTSVSYEQYF. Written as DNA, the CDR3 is TGTGCCAGCAACCTCGGAACCGGGACTAGCGTCTCCTACGAGCAGTACTTC.